The 17 T cell receptor beta chains below were found in one sample sequenced in a study of blood T cell repertoires in COVID-19. Assay: immunoSEQ multiplex PCR; the TCRdb copy retains only in-frame clones and omits some. The table includes 150,000 to 250,000 clones, approximately 94% detected once. The sample consisted of peripheral blood. The receptors derive from a man aged 25-45 years with COVID-19, enrolled during active disease.

V and J are TRBV5-4 and TRBJ1-2; 9 bases agree with TRBD1. After removal of 4 bases from V and 4 bases from J, the junction contained 8 bases not matched to a gene. The CDR3 contains 15 residues. Germline V gene lookup returns CDR1 SGHNT and CDR2 YYREEE (reference sequence). Here the CDR3 DNA reads TGTGCCAGCAGCCGGGACAGGGAAGGGATCTATGGCTACACCTTC. Translation: CASSRDREGIYGYTF.

This clone has just one count. The chain carries TRBV12-5 and TRBJ1-3, with TRBD1 identical over 9 bases. CDR3 size: 15 residues. Germline V gene sequence: CDR1 LGHNT, CDR2 FRNRAP. V shed 1 base, J shed 4 bases, and the junction held 2 bases outside the gene matches. The CDR3 region is CASGLGTGAGNTIYF. In DNA, the CDR3 is TGTGCTAGTGGTTTGGGGACAGGGGCGGGAAACACCATATATTTT.

The chain uses TRBV2 and TRBJ2-3; possible D gene TRBD2, 6 bases. This CDR3 contains 16 residues. CDR1 SNHLY and CDR2 FYNNEI come from the germline V gene. Between the trimmed V and J ends, which lost 4 bases and 4 bases, there was a span of 18 bases. The CDR3 region has the DNA TGTGCCAGCAGTGGGGAGGTTTGGGTATTGGCAGATACGCAGTATTTT. Its translation: CASSGEVWVLADTQYF.

The chain is built from TRBV6-2 or TRBV6-3 and TRBJ1-5; 9 bases match TRBD1. The V gene end was trimmed by 6 bases and the J gene end by 2 bases; junction bases not matched to a gene: 14. This CDR3 spans 18 amino acids. Germline-derived CDR1 and CDR2 are MNHEY and SVGEGT. The CDR3 protein is CASSPTQGALIGNQPQHF. The CDR3 nucleotides read TGTGCCAGCAGCCCTACACAGGGGGCGTTGATCGGCAATCAGCCCCAGCATTTT.

The rearrangement uses TRBV29-1 and TRBJ1-2; TRBD1 matches at 7 bases. Germline assignment: CDR1 SQVTM and CDR2 ANQGSEA. The CDR3 runs to 14 residues. J lost 0 bases, V lost 4 bases, and 5 bases had no gene match. The DNA of the CDR3 is TGCAGCGTTGCTAGCGGGACAGCTAACTATGGCTACACCTTC. This encodes CSVASGTANYGYTF.

The chain couples TRBV7-9 to TRBJ2-2, with D hard to call. Trimming pared 7 bases from V and 6 bases from J, leaving 15 bases between. This CDR3 is built from 14 residues. In germline, CDR1 is SEHNR, CDR2 FQNEAQ (reference sequence). The CDR3, as DNA: TGTGCCAGCACCCGTCCTAGTACCCCCGGGGAGCTGTTTTTT. It is translated as CASTRPSTPGELFF.

V is TRBV19 and J is TRBJ1-1, with D tentatively TRBD1 (5 bases). Germline lookup yields CDR1 LNHDA and CDR2 SQIVND (reference sequence). This CDR3 is built from 13 residues. The V gene lost 6 bases and the J gene lost 5 bases, with 13 bases spanning the gap. The DNA for the CDR3 is TGTGCCAGTAGCCGGGGGGGAGGAACTGAAGCTTTCTTT. Protein: CASSRGGGTEAFF.

This clone was detected once. The rearrangement links TRBV25-1 to TRBJ1-5; D call uncertain. This CDR3 is 13 amino acids long. With 0 bases removed from V and 9 bases from J, the gap between germline ends came to 9 bases. CDR1 is MGHDK, CDR2 SYGVNS, per germline. The CDR3 DNA is TGTGCCAGCAGTGAATATTTTCAAGCGCCCCAGCATTTT. Its translation is CASSEYFQAPQHF.

V usage is TRBV7-9 and J usage is TRBJ1-1, with 9 bases lining up with TRBD1. This CDR3 is 16 amino acids long. Germline-derived CDR1 and CDR2 are SEHNR and FQNEAQ (reference sequence). Losses at the gene ends were 3 bases for V and 6 bases for J; bases not matched to a gene: 11. The CDR3 sequence: CASSFPGTGMIAEAFF. DNA of the CDR3: TGTGCCAGCAGCTTCCCGGGGACAGGGATGATCGCTGAAGCTTTCTTT.

This chain links TRBV7-6 with TRBJ1-1; D is perhaps TRBD1 (5 bases). Germline assignment: CDR1 SGHVS and CDR2 FNYEAQ. The CDR3 runs to 15 residues. Trimming stripped 5 bases from V and 6 bases from J, with 19 bases between. Here the CDR3 reads CASSKGQEGWSEAFF. The CDR3 DNA sequence: TGTGCCAGCAGCAAGGGGCAGGAAGGTTGGTCTGAAGCTTTCTTT.

This clone was counted a single time. The CDR3 loop reads CASSPSDRAYGYTF. In DNA form, the CDR3 reads TGTGCCAGCAGTCCGTCGGACAGGGCCTATGGCTACACCTTC. The chain uses TRBV27 and TRBJ1-2, with 8 bases that match TRBD1. The germline CDR1 and CDR2 sequences are MNHEY and SMNVEV (reference sequence). V gave up 5 bases and J gave up 4 bases; unmatched junction bases: 6. This CDR3 comprises 14 residues.

The chain employs TRBV7-3 and TRBJ1-6; 7 bases fit TRBD1. This CDR3 contains 16 residues. J gave up 6 bases and V 1 base, and 6 bases lay outside the gene matches. The germline gives CDR1 SGHTA, CDR2 FQGTGA. The CDR3 here is CASSLNGGDSNSPLHF. CDR3 DNA: TGTGCCAGCAGCTTAAACGGAGGGGACAGTAATTCACCCCTCCACTTT.

This clone is a singleton in its sample. The V gene is TRBV5-4, the J gene TRBJ1-1; 12 bases fit TRBD1. Trimming took 0 bases from V and 5 from J; bases not matched to a gene: 8. The CDR3 loop spans 17 amino acids. CDR1 and CDR2 (germline): SGHNT, YYREEE (reference sequence). This CDR3 reads CASSLGRDRGRGTEAFF. For the CDR3, the DNA is TGTGCCAGCAGCTTGGGGCGGGACAGGGGGCGAGGGACTGAAGCTTTCTTT.

The chain employs TRBV10-3 and TRBJ1-3; D not certain. The CDR3 has 15 residues. Germline V gene data show CDR1 as ENHRY and CDR2 as SYGVKD. V was shortened by 6 bases and J by 3 bases, with 15 bases between the two germline ends. DNA for the CDR3: TGTGCCATCAGGCGACGGGAAAACCTTGGAAACACCATATATTTT. Translation gives CAIRRRENLGNTIYF.

The chain carries TRBV19 and TRBJ2-3, with a possible D match to TRBD2 (6 bases). CDR3 length equals 17 residues. V lost 0 bases to trimming and J lost 1 base, with 14 bases between them. In germline, CDR1 is LNHDA, CDR2 SQIVND (reference sequence). The CDR3 reads CASSIESDGGRTDTQYF. The CDR3 DNA follows: TGTGCCAGTAGTATAGAGTCAGACGGGGGACGCACAGATACGCAGTATTTT. The full variable domain, completed using reference TRBV19 and TRBJ2-3, is DGGITQSPKYLFRKEGQNVTLSCEQNLNHDAMYWYRQDPGQGLRLIYYSQIVNDFQKGDIAEGYSVSREKKESFPLTVTSAQKNPTAFYLCASSIESDGGRTDTQYFGPGTRLTVL.

The CDR3 sequence: CASSEVVGGAGGEQYF. CDR3 sequence (DNA): TGTGCCAGCAGTGAAGTGGTCGGGGGGGCTGGCGGCGAGCAGTACTTC. V usage is TRBV6-1 and J usage is TRBJ2-7; 8 positions agree with TRBD2. J lost 6 bases, V lost 1 base, and 11 bases had no gene match. There are 16 residues in the CDR3. Germline V lookup: CDR1 MNHNS, CDR2 SASEGT.

The V and J genes are TRBV29-1 and TRBJ1-2, with a weak D call TRBD1 (5 bases). Germline loops: CDR1 SQVTM, CDR2 ANQGSEA. This CDR3 has 13 amino acids. V shed 3 bases and J shed 2 bases, with 10 bases lying between them. The CDR3 loop is CSVEGGENYGYTF. CDR3 DNA: TGCAGCGTTGAGGGGGGAGAAAACTATGGCTACACCTTC. The variable domain in full, completed from reference TRBV29-1 and TRBJ1-2, reads SAVISQKPSRDICQRGTSLTIQCQVDSQVTMMFWYRQQPGQSLTLIATANQGSEATYESGFVIDKFPISRPNLTFSTLTVSNMSPEDSSIYLCSVEGGENYGYTFGSGTRLTVV.